Presented here are 3 T cell receptor beta chains from one specimen sequenced in a study of blood T cells in healthy people across ages. A second PCR of roughly 7 to 11 cycles used a sample-barcoded 5' primer and a J-beta primer mix. TCRdb analysed the 5' RACE reads with MiXCR anew, one entry per CDR3 protein. The sample yields about a million distinct CDR3 sequences, roughly half seen once. Sample: blood. All receptors come from a woman in her fifties or sixties in good health.

This chain uses TRBV13 with TRBJ2-5; D perhaps matches TRBD2 (5 bases). V dropped 1 base and J dropped 5 bases, with 8 bases sitting between them. This CDR3 comprises 13 residues. CDR1 and CDR2 (germline): PRHDT, FYEKMQ (reference sequence). In DNA form, the CDR3 reads TGTGCCAGCAGCTTAGCCTGGGAGGAGACCCAGTACTTC. Protein: CASSLAWEETQYF.

This clonotype occurred a few times. V usage is TRBV20-1 and J usage is TRBJ2-7; perhaps D is TRBD1 or TRBD2 (5 bases each). V was shortened by 5 bases and J by 3 bases, with 14 bases between the two germline ends. The germline CDR1 and CDR2 sequences are DFQATT and SNEGSKA (reference sequence). The CDR3 has 13 amino acids. This CDR3 reads CSARRDARYEQYF. The CDR3 DNA reads as TGCAGTGCTCGCCGGGACGCTCGCTACGAGCAGTACTTC.

J is TRBJ2-7 and V is TRBV21-1; the table names TRBD2, a call not compared with the DNA. TRBV21-1 is shown as a pseudogene. The CDR3 runs 16 residues. The CDR3 coding sequence is TGTGCCAGCAGCAAAGTGAGTGCTAGCGGTCCCTACGAGCAGTACTTC. It translates to CASSKVSASGPYEQYF.